This TCR beta chain was identified during a study of blood T cell repertoires in COVID-19. As for the study in general: T cells, B-cell-depleted T cells, or PBMCs supplied cDNA or gDNA.

The ends were cut back, 1 base at V and 4 bases at J, with 14 bases in the middle. The germline V gene has CDR1 LGHNA and CDR2 YSLEER. The CDR3 totals 16 residues. The table came from immunoSEQ multiplex PCR; TCRdb's copy has only in-frame clones and leaves some out. This sample has roughly 150,000 clones, with 88% found just once. The receptor comes from a man aged 45-65 years who had recovered from COVID-19. The chain joins TRBV4-3 to TRBJ2-1; TRBD2 is a possible D gene (5 bases). Sequencing used peripheral blood. CDR3 sequence reads: CASSQGVVAIYNEQFF. DNA of the CDR3: TGCGCCAGCAGCCAAGGCGTGGTAGCGATATACAATGAGCAGTTCTTC.